This TCR beta chain was found in a study of vaccination effects on CD4 cells after COVID-19 (dated by TCRdb to 2022 to 2024). At the level of the whole study: Two doses of either the BNT162b2 or the mRNA-1273 mRNA SARS-CoV-2 vaccine were administered to participants. SARS-CoV-2 spike-specific CD4+ TCR repertoires from before and after mRNA vaccination were compared in COVID-19 convalescent patients and in infection-naive vaccine recipients. In the study, cultures from other donors were sequenced using the Oncomine TCR Beta short-read assay on an Illumina iSeq 100. A total of 10 COVID-19 convalescent patients and a few SARS-CoV-2-naive healthy vaccine recipients were included in the full study.

Comment on this clone: It lacks a known antigen. No much larger clone is present one base from it, and per-base qualities are unavailable.

To identify antigen-specific CD4+ T cell clonotypes by their expansion, the ViraFEST assay first stimulated PBMC with viral peptide pools and then applied TCR sequencing. After less than 13 days of culture, CD4+ T cells were isolated with the EasySep CD4+ T cell isolation kit. Negative nucleocapsid antibody results before and after vaccination confirmed that the healthy vaccine recipients had no prior SARS-CoV-2 infection. Each well held 1.5 million to 2 million PBMC cultured in IMDM containing roughly 5% human AB serum, 10 IU/ml IL-2 and gentamicin, along with around 9.4 ug/ml peptides. Half of the culture medium was replaced with fresh IL-2-containing medium on days 3 and 7. Unless noted otherwise, every peptide stimulation condition was grown in triplicate wells. PBMC were separated from whole blood using Ficoll-Paque Plus gradient centrifugation and were then either cryopreserved at -140C or used fresh. The overlapping peptide pools covered the spike proteins of SARS-CoV-2 and of the common cold coronaviruses HCoV-NL63, HCoV-OC43 and HCoV-229E. The QIAamp micro DNA kit was used to extract genomic DNA from the cultured CD4+ T cells.

Taken from cysteine to phenylalanine, the CDR3 has 15 residues. Just the 45-base CDR3 DNA is kept, in frame starting at base 1. The V end gives up 4 bases and the J end 7 bases, leaving 9 bases in the junction not matched to a gene. CDR1 MGHRA and CDR2 YSYEKL were looked up in the germline V gene. Libraries were built with the immunoSEQ multiplex PCR assay. TCR beta CDR3 sequencing was performed on DNA from the cultured, isolated CD4+ T cells. The authors' pipeline ran thus. Non-productive TCR sequences were removed and reads were trimmed to the CDR3 region, keeping CDR3s of at least 7 amino acids. The MANAFEST web app was used to identify antigen-specific clonotypes by comparing expansion in peptide wells with expansion in reference cultures. To count as positive, a clone had to show expansion at FDR<0.05 compared with the reference and with all other wells, an odds ratio above 5, and a frequency above 0.1% in two replicate wells. Cross-reactive clonotypes were defined as significantly expanded in SARS-CoV-2 spike wells and in at least one common cold coronavirus spike condition. CDR3 similarity was assessed by Levenshtein distance using the stringdist R package, and unrooted trees were constructed with ape in R 3.6.1. What TCRdb holds here is the immuneACCESS table cut down to in-frame rearrangements. Part of the clones is not present; checked against another copy, under half of the missing clones reflect an unresolved V gene, and the others are unexplained. V, J and clone size are those of that table, while D and trimming were read from the DNA. This sample gives over 45,000 clones in total; roughly 76% of them show up just once. The ten biggest clones cover around 20% of the sample.

What the study reported, not specific to this receptor: The study was limited by a small number of convalescent patients and lacked early post-infection timepoints. In healthy vaccine recipients, vaccine-induced clones were almost all SARS-CoV-2 mono-reactive, with only 1 of 255 cross-reactive with common cold coronaviruses. Clones induced by infection and clones induced by vaccination both contracted markedly at late timepoints after vaccination, which fits with T cell responses waning over time.

The source of this sequence is a human donor who received a COVID-19 vaccine. Source: CD4+ T cells from PBMCs cultured with SARS-CoV-2 spike peptides, taken before COVID-19 vaccination. Reading the label with the study, this specimen's cell subset or site is: SARS-CoV-2 spike overlapping peptide pool stimulation. This receptor chain uses TRBV4-1 and TRBJ1-2; TRBD1 matches 10 bases in the middle. The nucleotide sequence is given as TGCGCCAGCAGCCCCAGGGACAGGGGAATAGCTGGCTACACCTTC. This translates into CASSPRDRGIAGYTF.